This T cell receptor (beta chain) was profiled in a study of CD8 T cells in ankylosing spondylitis. In this sample, this clonotype turned up a few times. The V end lost 8 bases, the J end lost 6 bases, and 17 bases lay between the germline ends. The CDR3 contains 14 residues. From germline, CDR1 is ENHRY and CDR2 SYGVKD. TCRdb reanalysed the 5' RACE reads using MiXCR and keeps one entry per CDR3 protein. The data show some 270,000 distinct CDR3 sequences, roughly 32% seen once. V and J are TRBV10-3 and TRBJ1-5, with D tentatively TRBD1 (5 bases). The TCR sequence derives from a male donor with ankylosing spondylitis or in good health (not recorded which). The sample consisted of blood, either unsorted or a sorted T cell fraction (not recorded which). The CDR3 region has the DNA TGTGCCATCTACTCAGGGAGGTCGGGTCAGCCCCAGCATTTT. Its translation is CAIYSGRSGQPQHF.